This passage covers 9 T cell receptor beta chains from one sample sequenced in a study of T-cell reconstitution after alpha-beta-depleted transplantation in children. The TCRbeta library was prepared with unique molecular identifiers. TCRdb re-called the PCR reads through MiXCR, storing one row per CDR3 protein. The data hold 300,000 to 350,000 distinct CDR3 sequences, with around 15% observed a single time. The specimen was PBMCs, mostly from graft donor cells, collected 360 days after TCRalphabeta/CD19-depleted stem cell transplant. Receptors were obtained from a male patient between 2 and 10 years old who had a stem cell transplant for acute lymphoblastic leukemia, so the T cells may come from the graft donor.

The table lists this clonotype with a few counts. V is TRBV5-1 and J is TRBJ2-6; 7 nucleotides align to TRBD1. The CDR3 runs to 16 residues. J was trimmed by 4 bases and V by 6 bases; bases with no gene match: 10. Germline CDR1 SGHRS, CDR2 YFSETQ. The CDR3 reads CASTIRGGRGANVLTF. CDR3 nucleotides: TGCGCCAGCACCATTAGAGGGGGCAGAGGGGCCAACGTCCTGACTTTC.

This clonotype turned up a few times. The CDR3 loop is CASSLALHSADTQYF. Here the CDR3 DNA reads TGTGCCAGCAGCTTAGCCCTTCACAGCGCAGATACGCAGTATTTT. This chain links TRBV7-2 with TRBJ2-3; D call uncertain. V was cut by 0 bases and J by 4 bases, with 11 bases left in between. Germline CDR1 and CDR2: SGHTA and FQGNSA. The CDR3 runs to 15 residues. The full variable domain, its missing parts supplied by reference TRBV7-2 and TRBJ2-3, is GAGVSQSPSNKVTEKGKDVELRCDPISGHTALYWYRQSLGQGLEFLIYFQGNSAPDKSGLPSDRFSAERTGGSVSTLTIQRTQQEDSAVYLCASSLALHSADTQYFGPGTRLTVL.

In this sample, this clonotype turned up many times. The gene calls are TRBV5-1 and TRBJ1-1; D is uncertain. Between the trimmed V and J ends, which lost 4 bases and 0 bases, there was a span of 7 bases. This CDR3 spans 13 amino acids. Germline CDR1 reads SGHRS; CDR2 reads YFSETQ. The CDR3 protein is CASSPTMNTEAFF. The CDR3 nucleotides read TGCGCCAGCAGCCCAACAATGAACACTGAAGCTTTCTTT.

The table lists this clonotype with many counts. This chain connects TRBV20-1 to TRBJ2-1; 9 bases match TRBD2. Per the germline V gene, CDR1 is DFQATT and CDR2 is SNEGSKA (reference sequence). V trimming: 5 bases; J trimming: 2 bases; junction bases outside the gene matches: 7. The CDR3 spans 15 residues. The CDR3 DNA reads TGCAGTGCTCGCCCCGGGACTAGCACCTACAATGAGCAGTTCTTC. It yields the protein CSARPGTSTYNEQFF.

In its sample, this clonotype was seen a few times. This chain connects TRBV12-3 or TRBV12-4 to TRBJ2-1, with D uncertain. Between the trimmed V and J ends, which lost 3 bases and 0 bases, there was a span of 9 bases. This CDR3 comprises 15 residues. CDR3 loop: CASSLQAPSYNEQFF. The CDR3 bases are TGTGCCAGCAGTTTGCAGGCCCCCTCCTACAATGAGCAGTTCTTC.

The chain uses TRBV18 and TRBJ1-5; 8 bases align to TRBD1. Trimming removed 4 bases from V and 4 bases from J; junction bases left unmatched: 6. The CDR3 length is 15 residues. CDR1 KGHSH and CDR2 LQKENI come from the germline V gene. CDR3 nucleotides: TGTGCCAGCTCACGGGGGACAGGTACTAATCAGCCCCAGCATTTT. Protein product: CASSRGTGTNQPQHF.

This chain connects TRBV24-1 to TRBJ2-1; 8 bases fit TRBD2. Looked up from germline, CDR1 is KGHDR and CDR2 is SFDVKD. The CDR3 is made up of 17 amino acids. Germline trimming cut 4 bases from V and 6 bases from J; bases unmatched to any gene: 13. CDR3 residues: CATSEGRAGGLSNEQFF. The CDR3 DNA follows: TGTGCCACCAGTGAAGGTAGGGCGGGAGGTCTCTCCAATGAGCAGTTCTTC.

This clonotype was seen only a few times. The rearrangement joins TRBV6-5 to TRBJ1-2, with a tentative D call TRBD1 (6 bases). CDR1 is MNHEY and CDR2 is SVGAGI in the germline V gene. This CDR3 is built from 15 residues. Trimming cost V 2 bases and J 7 bases, with 17 bases left between them. In DNA form, the CDR3 reads TGTGCCAGCAGTTACAGGGGGGAAGGGGGGTTTGGCTACACCTTC. This codes for CASSYRGEGGFGYTF.

This chain links TRBV27 with TRBJ1-6; D is possibly TRBD1 (6 bases). Germline loops: CDR1 MNHEY, CDR2 SMNVEV (reference sequence). The CDR3 sequence is 15 residues long. Trimming left V 8 bases short and J 7 bases short, with 18 bases between. The CDR3 DNA sequence: TGTGCCAGCCACCCCCGGGGGCGAGGGAATTCACCCCTCCACTTT. As protein: CASHPRGRGNSPLHF.